This T cell receptor (beta chain) stems from a study of T cell changes during pregnancy in multiple sclerosis. Repertoires were generated with immunoSEQ multiplex PCR, while TCRdb's copy carries only in-frame clones and drops some. The sample shows some 70,000 clones, 92% of them seen only once. The clonotype comes from a female donor in good health, enrolled as a control in a pregnancy study. The input for sequencing was peripheral blood, taken after pregnancy.

In DNA form, the CDR3 reads TGTGCCACTACCCCCCCCGCGATGACAGGGCAACCGAGGCGGTATGGCTACACCTTC. It codes for CATTPPAMTGQPRRYGYTF. The chain carries TRBV19 and TRBJ1-2, with TRBD1 identical over 7 bases. V lost 10 bases, J lost 5 bases, and 28 bases stayed unmatched. CDR1 and CDR2 from the germline V gene are LNHDA and SQIVND (reference sequence). CDR3 length: 19 amino acids. Full variable domain (outside the CDR3, taken from reference TRBV19 and TRBJ1-2): DGGITQSPKYLFRKEGQNVTLSCEQNLNHDAMYWYRQDPGQGLRLIYYSQIVNDFQKGDIAEGYSVSREKKESFPLTVTSAQKNPTAFYLCATTPPAMTGQPRRYGYTFGSGTRLTVV.